The present entry profiles one T cell receptor beta chain with its context. The antigen remains undetermined. This entry belongs to a study of response to subunit inactivated influenza vaccine. General study results and limits: It was suggested by the authors that few new T cells are recruited by each seasonal influenza vaccination.

CDR3 length: 15 residues. The germline gives CDR1 SGHTA, CDR2 FQGNSA. Trimming left V 1 base short and J 5 bases short, with 12 bases between. From the RT-PCR reads, TCRdb called clonotypes with MiXCR, one entry per CDR3 protein. Counted here are 800,000 to 1,000,000 distinct CDR3 sequences, 21% occurring once; the ten biggest clones make up more than 8.5%. This TCR was recovered from a man aged 50 to 60 who received an inactivated influenza vaccine. Source: PBMCs from blood, taken around 5 days after vaccination. The chain recombines TRBV7-2 with TRBJ2-1; possible D gene TRBD2, 6 bases. The CDR3: CASSLDLSGHNEQFF. The CDR3 DNA sequence: TGTGCCAGCAGCTTAGATTTGAGCGGGCACAATGAGCAGTTCTTC.